This record concerns one T cell receptor (beta chain) sequence. The entry originates in a study of T-cell reconstitution after alpha-beta-depleted transplantation in children. Molecular barcoding with unique molecular identifiers was used for the TCRbeta library. TCRdb fed the PCR reads into MiXCR, producing one record per CDR3 protein. This sample has around 400,000 distinct CDR3 sequences, with roughly 20% found just once. Germline V lookup: CDR1 MDHEN, CDR2 SYDVKM. J lost 2 bases, V lost 0 bases, and 7 bases had no gene match. CDR3 length equals 17 residues. The chain joins TRBV28 to TRBJ2-7, with TRBD1 identical over 10 bases. This receptor was obtained from a human donor who donated a stem cell graft to a child with acute myeloid leukemia. Specimen: PBMCs from the stem cell graft donor, collected from the stem cell graft. The CDR3 DNA follows: TGTGCCAGCAGTTTATGGGGGGGACAGGGGTCCACCTACGAGCAGTACTTC. Its translation is CASSLWGGQGSTYEQYF.